The source of this T cell receptor beta chain is a study of CD8 T cell repertoires and HIV-1 epitope variants. About the research overall: Each of Twenty-five Gag and Nef epitope peptides stimulated a separate culture.

Findings and caveats of the study: Of fewer than 10 antigen-specific beta clonotypes, more than 5 appeared to cross-react with escape variants. The TAALDMSHF plasma variant had no responses, unlike KF9 (roughly 5 clonotypes) and HW9 (one). Beta chains alone show antigen proliferation, not cytokine profile or function.

Turning to this clone: Its antigen is still unknown.

J was trimmed by 2 bases and V by 1 base; bases with no gene match: 5. The CDR3 has 15 residues. CDR1 SNHLY and CDR2 FYNNEI come from the germline V gene. Produced via immunoSEQ multiplex PCR; TCRdb's table is partial and in-frame only. The table lists around 4,900 clones, about 70% of them singletons. The rearrangement uses TRBV2 and TRBJ2-7; TRBD2 aligns across 7 bases. Source material: cultured CD8+ T cells derived from PBMCs. This TCR was sampled from a male donor with HIV. The CDR3 loop reads CASSEGLAVAYEQYF. The CDR3 bases are TGTGCCAGCAGTGAAGGGCTAGCGGTCGCCTACGAGCAGTACTTC.